These 25 T cell receptor beta chains were all obtained from the same sample, sequenced in a study of shared clonotypes between healthy human individuals. TCRdb keeps only in-frame clones here, not all; method: immunoSEQ multiplex PCR. The sample lists approximately 470,000 clones, around 73% occurring once. The specimen sequenced was PBMCs. The receptors shown here come from a woman in her forties in good health. Some clones in this sample may be carry-over from other donors' samples.

A single count supports this clone. The chain uses TRBV28 and TRBJ2-1, with a tentative D call TRBD2 (5 bases). Germline V gene sequence: CDR1 MDHEN, CDR2 SYDVKM. V was pared by 5 bases and J by 10 bases, with 18 bases between. This CDR3 has 14 amino acids. CDR3 in DNA: TGTGCCAGCAGTCCCTCGGACGAGGGCCGCGAGCAGTTCTTC. Amino acids: CASSPSDEGREQFF.

The chain joins TRBV7-8 to TRBJ1-1; no clear D gene. Trimming cost V 2 bases and J 2 bases, with 6 bases left between them. Germline V gene sequence: CDR1 SGHVS, CDR2 FQNEAQ. This CDR3 is 13 amino acids long. The DNA of the CDR3 is TGTGCCAGCAGCTTAAGAAGAAACACTGAAGCTTTCTTT. This gives the protein CASSLRRNTEAFF.

The chain has TRBV6-6 and TRBJ2-3; D might be TRBD2 (6 bases). The CDR3 length is 14 residues. V was shortened by 5 bases and J by 2 bases, with 11 bases between the two germline ends. Germline CDR1 and CDR2: MNHNY and SVGAGI (reference sequence). The DNA for the CDR3 is TGTGCCAGCAGTCCCCCGGGAGCCACAGATACGCAGTATTTT. It specifies CASSPPGATDTQYF.

V and J are TRBV15 and TRBJ2-1, with D possibly matching TRBD1 (6 bases). The CDR3 runs to 17 residues. V shed 0 bases and J shed 0 bases, with 12 bases lying between them. The germline CDR1 and CDR2 sequences are LNHNV and YYDKDF (reference sequence). The CDR3 sequence is CATSRDLRGSSYNEQFF. In DNA form, the CDR3 reads TGTGCCACCAGCAGAGATCTCAGGGGTAGCTCCTACAATGAGCAGTTCTTC.

This clone showed up just a few times. The J gene is TRBJ1-1, the V gene TRBV29-1; D not certain. The CDR3 is 11 residues long. V was trimmed by 3 bases and J by 4 bases, leaving 6 bases between them. The germline gives CDR1 SQVTM, CDR2 ANQGSEA. The CDR3 DNA is TGCAGCGTTGAGAAGGGCACTGAAGCTTTCTTT. Its protein is CSVEKGTEAFF.

The chain is built from TRBV5-1 and TRBJ2-5; 7 bases agree with TRBD1. Germline lookup yields CDR1 SGHRS and CDR2 YFSETQ. This CDR3 has 17 residues. Trimming cost V 4 bases and J 2 bases; bases outside gene matches: 14. The CDR3 DNA sequence: TGCGCCAGCAGCCCAGGGGGATCCCATCAGGGGCAAGAGACCCAGTACTTC. As protein: CASSPGGSHQGQETQYF.

This clone showed up just a few times. Within the sample, other DNA sequences also encode this same CDR3. The rearrangement links TRBV30 to TRBJ2-1, with D hard to call. The V and J ends lost 0 bases and 4 bases respectively, with 7 bases between them. Germline V gene sequence: CDR1 GTSNPN, CDR2 SVGIG (reference sequence). The CDR3 has 13 amino acids. The chain's CDR3 is CAWSVGQYNEQFF. The CDR3 nucleotides read TGTGCCTGGAGTGTCGGCCAATACAATGAGCAGTTCTTC.

The table lists this clone with a few counts. V is TRBV14 and J is TRBJ2-3; 11 nucleotides align to TRBD2. With 1 base clipped from V and 1 base from J, the junction kept 4 bases outside the gene matches. Germline assignment: CDR1 SGHDN and CDR2 FVKESK. The CDR3 has 17 residues. The CDR3 is CASSQGLAGYGTDTQYF. The DNA of the CDR3 is TGTGCCAGCAGCCAAGGACTAGCGGGGTATGGCACAGATACGCAGTATTTT.

The chain uses TRBV19 and TRBJ2-2; TRBD1 might be the D (5 bases). V dropped 11 bases and J dropped 7 bases, with 17 bases sitting between them. Per germline, CDR1 LNHDA and CDR2 SQIVND (reference sequence). The CDR3 has 13 amino acids. CDR3 coding DNA: TGTGCCCTTCGAGGCAGGGTCGGCGGGGAGCTGTTTTTT. This sequence encodes CALRGRVGGELFF.

The chain uses TRBV5-1 and TRBJ2-5; tentatively, D is TRBD1 (6 bases). The germline gives CDR1 SGHRS, CDR2 YFSETQ. V was trimmed by 0 bases and J by 4 bases, leaving 19 bases between them. CDR3 length: 17 residues. The CDR3 DNA reads as TGCGCCAGCAGCTTGGACTCTGGGGCGAGGGGGAGAGAGACCCAGTACTTC. Protein product: CASSLDSGARGRETQYF.

A note on this clone: With a much larger clone just one base away, this may be a read error. The same CDR3 also results from other DNA sequences found in this sample. The chain has TRBV5-1 and TRBJ2-7; 8 positions match TRBD2. This CDR3 has 13 residues. Germline CDR1 reads SGHRS; CDR2 reads YFSETQ. CDR3 sequence (DNA): TGCGCCAGCAGCGGGACTAGTAGCTACGAGCAGTACTTT. Amino acid sequence: CASSGTSSYEQYF.

The gene calls are TRBV6-1 and TRBJ2-3, with D perhaps matching TRBD1 or TRBD2 (5 bases each). This CDR3 has 15 residues. CDR1 and CDR2 from the germline V gene are MNHNS and SASEGT. Trimming cost V 5 bases and J 1 base, with 13 bases left between them. The CDR3 spells CASSPRDGRTDTQYF. CDR3 sequence (DNA): TGTGCCAGCAGTCCCAGGGACGGTCGCACAGATACGCAGTATTTT.

The CDR3 DNA reads TGTGCCTGGAGCCAACAGGGCTACGAGCAGTACTTC. Translating gives CAWSQQGYEQYF. The genes are TRBV30 and TRBJ2-5; D may be TRBD1 (6 bases). The J call may be in error: the DNA end matches TRBJ2-7 better. This CDR3 has 12 amino acids. Germline V gene sequence: CDR1 GTSNPN, CDR2 SVGIG (reference sequence).

Written as DNA, the CDR3 is TGTGCCAGCAGTTCTGGACTAGCGGGAAACACAGATACGCAGTATTTT. This gives the protein CASSSGLAGNTDTQYF. The chain carries TRBV2 and TRBJ2-3; TRBD2 matches 12 bases. Germline CDR1 SNHLY, CDR2 FYNNEI. V was clipped by 5 bases and J by 2 bases; unmatched bases: 5. The CDR3 spans 16 residues.

This clone has a count of ten or more. The chain employs TRBV2 and TRBJ2-3, with D perhaps TRBD2 (6 bases). The CDR3 is 15 residues long. V lost 1 base to trimming and J lost 2 bases, with 10 bases between them. Germline CDR1 SNHLY, CDR2 FYNNEI. Here the CDR3 DNA reads TGTGCCAGCAGTGAAGGAACGGGAGTCACAGATACGCAGTATTTT. Protein product: CASSEGTGVTDTQYF.

The genes are TRBV6-5 and TRBJ2-7; D is unclear. This CDR3 spans 14 amino acids. Germline values: CDR1 MNHEY, CDR2 SVGAGI. The V gene lost 6 bases and the J gene lost 2 bases, with 14 bases spanning the gap. The CDR3 DNA follows: TGTGCCAGCAGGGTCGCTGGCCTAACCTACGAGCAGTACTTC. The encoded protein is CASRVAGLTYEQYF.

This rearrangement joins TRBV28 to TRBJ2-1, with 7 bases fitting TRBD2. Germline V lookup: CDR1 MDHEN, CDR2 SYDVKM. The CDR3 is 15 residues long. The V segment lost 3 bases and the J segment 3 bases; nucleotides outside the gene matches: 5. Here the CDR3 reads CASSLGGGLYNEQFF. The CDR3 nucleotides are TGTGCCAGCAGTTTGGGGGGAGGGCTCTACAATGAGCAGTTCTTC.

The chain has TRBV27 and TRBJ2-7; weak D call: TRBD2 (6 bases). Germline V lookup: CDR1 MNHEY, CDR2 SMNVEV (reference sequence). The CDR3 contains 14 residues. V shed 8 bases and J shed 1 base, with 15 bases lying between them. This CDR3 reads CASGAGLGSYEQYF. As DNA, the CDR3 is TGTGCCAGCGGGGCGGGGTTGGGTTCCTACGAGCAGTACTTC.

This chain uses TRBV19 with TRBJ2-1; D may be TRBD2 (6 bases). Germline CDR1 LNHDA, CDR2 SQIVND (reference sequence). Deletions cut 3 bases from V and 8 bases from J, with 17 bases between. The CDR3 has 15 amino acids. The CDR3 protein is CASSIGGRTGDEQFF. The CDR3 nucleotides are TGTGCCAGTAGTATCGGAGGGCGAACTGGGGATGAGCAGTTCTTC.

The chain joins TRBV30 to TRBJ1-1, with TRBD1 identical over 8 bases. The V segment lost 5 bases and the J segment 11 bases; nucleotides outside the gene matches: 7. Germline V gene data show CDR1 as GTSNPN and CDR2 as SVGIG (reference sequence). The CDR3 covers 11 residues. In DNA, the CDR3 is TGTGCCTGGGGGGCAGGGGGCGGGGCTTTCTTT. This gives the protein CAWGAGGGAFF.

The rearrangement uses TRBV7-2 and TRBJ2-1; 14 nucleotides line up with TRBD2. Germline V gene lookup returns CDR1 SGHTA and CDR2 FQGNSA. CDR3 size: 16 residues. J lost 10 bases, V lost 1 base, and 6 bases had no gene match. CDR3 residues: CASSLGLAGGLTEQFF. In DNA, the CDR3 is TGTGCCAGCAGCTTAGGACTAGCGGGAGGGCTTACGGAGCAGTTCTTC.

This chain joins TRBV7-2 and TRBJ2-7, with D maybe TRBD1 (5 bases). Germline CDR1 SGHTA, CDR2 FQGNSA. With 1 base removed from V and 6 bases from J, the gap between germline ends came to 13 bases. CDR3 length: 14 amino acids. The CDR3 DNA reads as TGTGCCAGCAGCTTAGTTGTTCAGGGTGGCGAGCAGTACTTC. This encodes CASSLVVQGGEQYF. Complete variable domain (other parts from reference TRBV7-2 and TRBJ2-7): GAGVSQSPSNKVTEKGKDVELRCDPISGHTALYWYRQSLGQGLEFLIYFQGNSAPDKSGLPSDRFSAERTGGSVSTLTIQRTQQEDSAVYLCASSLVVQGGEQYFGPGTRLTVT.

This clone appeared a few times. This chain connects TRBV28 to TRBJ1-2; TRBD1 aligns across 7 bases. Per the germline V gene, CDR1 is MDHEN and CDR2 is SYDVKM. V trimming: 2 bases; J trimming: 6 bases; junction bases outside the gene matches: 9. The CDR3 is 15 amino acids. DNA for the CDR3: TGTGCCAGCAGTTTACCTCTGGAGGGGGCCGATGGCTACACCTTC. Amino acids: CASSLPLEGADGYTF.

J is TRBJ1-1 and V is TRBV5-1, with D perhaps TRBD1 (6 bases). The CDR3 extends over 15 amino acids. Trimming stripped 4 bases from V and 4 bases from J, with 17 bases between. The germline V gene encodes CDR1 SGHRS and CDR2 YFSETQ. CDR3 sequence (DNA): TGCGCCAGCAGCAGACAGGCCCTGGGGGGCACTGAAGCTTTCTTT. Amino acid sequence: CASSRQALGGTEAFF.

This clone is judged medium-sized. Distinct nucleotide sequences in the sample also encode this CDR3. The chain employs TRBV18 and TRBJ1-3; TRBD1 matches at 10 bases. Germline V CDR1 and CDR2: KGHSH, LQKENI. V shed 5 bases and J 3 bases; nucleotides not matched to a gene: 4. The CDR3 extends over 15 amino acids. This CDR3 reads CASSDRGRYGNTIYF. The CDR3 bases are TGTGCCAGCTCAGACAGGGGGCGGTATGGAAACACCATATATTTT.